The 28 T cell receptor beta chains presented below share a single source sample, sequenced in a study of blood T cell repertoires in COVID-19. Only in-frame clones appear in the TCRdb table, and some are missing; sequencing was by immunoSEQ multiplex PCR. This table holds approximately 180,000 clones, around 87% found once. The source material was peripheral blood. These receptor sequences come from a man aged 35 to 55 with active or convalescent COVID-19.

This clone showed up just a few times. The V and J genes are TRBV5-1 and TRBJ2-2, with D possibly TRBD1 on 6 matching bases. The CDR3 is 14 amino acids. The ends were cut back, 5 bases at V and 2 bases at J, with 10 bases in the middle. Germline CDR1 reads SGHRS; CDR2 reads YFSETQ. The CDR3 nucleotides read TGCGCCAGCAGTTGGACAGCCAACACCGGGGAGCTGTTTTTT. It is translated as CASSWTANTGELFF.

This sequence joins TRBV18 and TRBJ1-4, with TRBD1 matching 9 bases. Germline V gene data show CDR1 as KGHSH and CDR2 as LQKENI. The CDR3 is made up of 14 amino acids. V lost 3 bases to trimming and J lost 8 bases; unmatched junction nucleotides: 4. The CDR3 reads CASSPGQGREKLFF. The CDR3 nucleotides read TGTGCCAGCTCACCGGGACAGGGAAGGGAAAAACTGTTTTTT.

This clone appeared a few times. V is TRBV7-3 and J is TRBJ2-7; D is possibly TRBD2 (5 bases). CDR1 is SGHTA, CDR2 FQGTGA, per germline. V dropped 4 bases and J dropped 5 bases, with 18 bases sitting between them. The CDR3 has 15 residues. CDR3 in DNA: TGTGCCAGCAGCTCCAACGGAGAGCGTAGCGACGAGCAGTACTTC. It encodes CASSSNGERSDEQYF.

The table lists this clone with a count of one. V is TRBV25-1 and J is TRBJ1-3; TRBD1 aligns across 7 bases. The length of the CDR3 is 17 residues. Germline V gives CDR1 MGHDK, CDR2 SYGVNS. The V gene end was trimmed by 0 bases and the J gene end by 12 bases; junction bases not matched to a gene: 17. The CDR3 nucleotides are TGTGCCAGCAGTGAATATTCAAGGGGGCGCCCTGGAATTTACATATATTTT. Its translation: CASSEYSRGRPGIYIYF.

This sequence joins TRBV3-1 (or the pseudogene TRBV3-2) and TRBJ2-2; TRBD1 might be the D (6 bases). Trimming removed 1 base at V and 4 bases at J, with 10 bases between. The CDR3 consists of 15 residues. Germline CDR1 LGHDT, CDR2 YNNKEL (reference sequence). The CDR3 nucleotides are TGTGCCAGCAGCCAAGGGACAGTTCCCACCGGGGAGCTGTTTTTT. Protein sequence: CASSQGTVPTGELFF.

The J gene is TRBJ1-1, the V gene TRBV12-3 or TRBV12-4; TRBD1 matches 8 bases. J was trimmed by 5 bases and V by 2 bases; bases with no gene match: 1. There are 13 residues in the CDR3. The CDR3 here is CASSLQGATEAFF. In DNA, the CDR3 is TGTGCCAGCAGTTTACAGGGGGCGACTGAAGCTTTCTTT.

This rearrangement joins TRBV5-1 to TRBJ1-6; 8 bases fit TRBD1. The J segment lost 10 bases and the V segment lost 4 bases, leaving 13 bases of the junction unmatched. The CDR3 is 16 amino acids. Germline CDR1 is SGHRS and CDR2 is YFSETQ. CDR3 nucleotide sequence: TGCGCCAGCAGCAAAGCGGCAGGGGGCGCCCAGTCACCCCTCCACTTT. Amino acids: CASSKAAGGAQSPLHF.

The chain employs TRBV5-1 and TRBJ1-2; D gene uncertain. Trimming cost V 4 bases and J 8 bases, with 12 bases left between them. In germline, CDR1 is SGHRS, CDR2 YFSETQ. The CDR3 runs to 12 residues. The CDR3 protein is CASSVDGRGYTF. The CDR3 coding sequence is TGCGCCAGCAGCGTGGACGGGAGGGGCTACACCTTC.

J is TRBJ1-2 and V is TRBV9, with D possibly being TRBD1 (5 bases). Trimming cost V 0 bases and J 6 bases, with 12 bases left between them. The CDR3 totals 14 residues. Germline CDR1 is SGDLS and CDR2 is YYNGEE. The CDR3 reads CASSVDSGSNGYTF. CDR3 DNA: TGTGCCAGCAGCGTAGACTCAGGGTCTAATGGCTACACCTTC.

In DNA form, the CDR3 reads TGTGCCAGCAGCCCCCGGACAGGGGGGACGGGGTACGAGCAGTACTTC. This sequence encodes CASSPRTGGTGYEQYF. The V and J genes are TRBV7-2 and TRBJ2-7; TRBD1 agrees at 10 bases. Trimming removed 5 bases from V and 4 bases from J; junction bases left unmatched: 11. The CDR3 runs 16 residues. Germline lookup yields CDR1 SGHTA and CDR2 FQGNSA.

CDR3 in amino acids: CASSPRDRVVTQYF. CDR3 DNA sequence: TGTGCCAGCAGCCCCCGAGACAGGGTTGTGACCCAGTACTTC. V and J are TRBV7-9 and TRBJ2-5; 7 bases agree with TRBD1. Germline V gene data show CDR1 as SEHNR and CDR2 as FQNEAQ (reference sequence). The V segment lost 5 bases and the J segment 7 bases; nucleotides outside the gene matches: 10. The CDR3 contains 14 residues.

This clone has only a few counts. The V and J genes are TRBV6-2 or TRBV6-3 and TRBJ2-3; 8 bases line up with TRBD2. CDR3 length equals 16 residues. Losses at the gene ends were 5 bases for V and 4 bases for J; bases not matched to a gene: 11. Germline CDR1 and CDR2: MNHEY and SVGEGT. The CDR3 DNA sequence: TGTGCCAGCAGTCGCCGAGCCGGGGGGGCCTCAGATACGCAGTATTTT. It encodes CASSRRAGGASDTQYF.

The genes are TRBV9 and TRBJ1-2, with D uncertain. CDR1 is SGDLS, CDR2 YYNGEE, per germline. With 0 bases removed from V and 6 bases from J, the gap between germline ends came to 12 bases. This CDR3 has 14 amino acids. DNA for the CDR3: TGTGCCAGCAGCGTAGCTCCCGGGTTCGATGGCTACACCTTC. Protein sequence: CASSVAPGFDGYTF.

V is TRBV19 and J is TRBJ2-5, with a weak D call TRBD2 (6 bases). The CDR3 has 15 amino acids. V lost 4 bases to trimming and J lost 2 bases, with 14 bases between them. Germline-derived CDR1 and CDR2 are LNHDA and SQIVND (reference sequence). The CDR3: CASSTGLGGQETQYF. The CDR3 bases are TGTGCCAGTAGTACGGGACTGGGGGGACAAGAGACCCAGTACTTC.

The chain uses TRBV3-1 (or the pseudogene TRBV3-2) and TRBJ1-2; D unclear. The CDR3 consists of 13 residues. The V end was cut by 1 base, the J end by 4 bases, with 7 bases between. CDR1 LGHDT and CDR2 YNNKEL come from the germline V gene (reference sequence). The chain's CDR3 is CASSQVQAYGYTF. Written as DNA, the CDR3 is TGTGCCAGCAGCCAAGTGCAGGCCTATGGCTACACCTTC.

V gene TRBV6-2 or TRBV6-3 combines with J gene TRBJ2-5; D might be TRBD2 (5 bases). V was pared by 5 bases and J by 7 bases, with 20 bases between. The CDR3 loop spans 15 amino acids. CDR1 MNHEY and CDR2 SVGEGT come from the germline V gene. As DNA, the CDR3 is TGTGCCAGCAGTAGCGTTCGGCAGCCGGGATCGACCCAGTACTTC. It translates to CASSSVRQPGSTQYF.

This clone was detected many times. This chain uses TRBV12-3 or TRBV12-4 with TRBJ2-5, with D perhaps matching TRBD2 (6 bases). This CDR3 region has 13 residues. Trimming removed 3 bases from V and 4 bases from J, with 9 bases in between. The CDR3 loop reads CASSFRGVETQYF. In DNA, the CDR3 is TGTGCCAGCAGTTTTCGCGGGGTAGAGACCCAGTACTTC.

This chain links TRBV30 with TRBJ2-7, with D tentatively TRBD2 (6 bases). The CDR3 runs to 14 residues. V was clipped by 5 bases and J by 0 bases, with 14 bases between them. Looked up from germline, CDR1 is GTSNPN and CDR2 is SVGIG (reference sequence). The DNA of the CDR3 is TGTGCCTGGCGTGCGGCGGGGCCCTCCTACGAGCAGTACTTC. Protein: CAWRAAGPSYEQYF.

The rearrangement uses TRBV29-1 and TRBJ1-2; 7 positions agree with TRBD1. The CDR3 has 11 residues. The junction had 4 bases not matched to a gene; V was cut back by 6 bases and J by 6 bases. Germline CDR1 SQVTM, CDR2 ANQGSEA. DNA for the CDR3: TGCAGCGTCGACAGGGACCATGGCTACACCTTC. Encoded protein: CSVDRDHGYTF.

The chain joins TRBV6-5 to TRBJ2-1, with 8 nucleotides matching TRBD1. Germline CDR1 reads MNHEY; CDR2 reads SVGAGI. V gave up 8 bases and J gave up 1 base; unmatched junction bases: 7. CDR3 size: 15 residues. DNA of the CDR3: TGTGCCAGCGGACCAACAGGGGGTTCCTACAATGAGCAGTTCTTC. Translation gives CASGPTGGSYNEQFF.

The J gene is TRBJ1-5, the V gene TRBV5-1; D remains ambiguous. This CDR3 is built from 15 residues. The ends were cut back, 0 bases at V and 3 bases at J, with 10 bases in the middle. Looked up from germline, CDR1 is SGHRS and CDR2 is YFSETQ. CDR3 sequence: CASSLVPGPNQPQHF. CDR3 in DNA: TGCGCCAGCAGCTTGGTACCGGGTCCCAATCAGCCCCAGCATTTT.

The rearrangement links TRBV9 to TRBJ1-3, with D perhaps matching TRBD1 (5 bases). CDR1 SGDLS and CDR2 YYNGEE come from the germline V gene. The V gene lost 4 bases and the J gene lost 3 bases, with 14 bases spanning the gap. This CDR3 has 15 amino acids. CDR3 coding DNA: TGTGCCAGCAGCCCAGGAGGGGTTGGTGGAAACACCATATATTTT. Protein: CASSPGGVGGNTIYF.

Sample share makes this clone medium-sized. V gene TRBV5-4 combines with J gene TRBJ2-5; 7 bases are shared with TRBD2. J gave up 7 bases and V 6 bases, and 18 bases lay outside the gene matches. In germline, CDR1 is SGHNT, CDR2 YYREEE (reference sequence). This CDR3 comprises 16 residues. The CDR3 loop reads CASTPYGASGGGTQYF. CDR3 coding DNA: TGTGCCAGCACCCCTTACGGGGCTAGCGGTGGTGGGACCCAGTACTTC.

The rearrangement joins TRBV14 to TRBJ1-2, with 7 bases matching TRBD1. The CDR3 is made up of 13 amino acids. With V trimmed by 5 bases and J by 3 bases, 3 bases remained unmatched. Germline lookup yields CDR1 SGHDN and CDR2 FVKESK. The CDR3, as DNA: TGTGCCAGCAGCACGGGACAGCACTATGGCTACACCTTC. It encodes CASSTGQHYGYTF.

The rearrangement uses TRBV6-5 and TRBJ1-5; weak D call: TRBD1 (5 bases). Germline-derived CDR1 and CDR2 are MNHEY and SVGAGI. V lost 8 bases to trimming and J lost 4 bases, with 12 bases between them. The CDR3 extends over 13 amino acids. CDR3 in amino acids: CASGRGPNQPQHF. The CDR3 bases are TGTGCCAGCGGAAGGGGCCCTAATCAGCCCCAGCATTTT.

The gene calls are TRBV24-1 and TRBJ2-1, with TRBD1 matching over 7 bases. Germline V gives CDR1 KGHDR, CDR2 SFDVKD. V trimming: 2 bases; J trimming: 1 base; junction bases outside the gene matches: 1. The CDR3 length is 15 residues. The CDR3 region has the DNA TGTGCCACCAGTGATTACAGGGGATCCTACAATGAGCAGTTCTTC. Residues: CATSDYRGSYNEQFF.

This chain uses TRBV7-6 with TRBJ2-1; D might be TRBD1 (6 bases). Trimming shortened V by 10 bases and J by 10 bases, and 17 bases separated the two germline ends. The CDR3 runs to 12 residues. The germline gives CDR1 SGHVS, CDR2 FNYEAQ. The CDR3 nucleotides read TGTGCCATACAGGGCGGCGGGTCAGAGCAGTTCTTC. Protein sequence: CAIQGGGSEQFF. Using reference TRBV7-6 and TRBJ2-1 for the parts outside the CDR3, the full variable domain is GAGVSQSPRYKVTKRGQDVALRCDPISGHVSLYWYRQALGQGPEFLTYFNYEAQQDKSGLPNDRFSAERPEGSISTLTIQRTEQRDSAMYRCAIQGGGSEQFFGPGTRLTVL.

The J gene is TRBJ2-5, the V gene TRBV19, with 10 bases identical to TRBD1. CDR1 and CDR2 (germline): LNHDA, SQIVND (reference sequence). V lost 6 bases and J lost 5; bases outside the gene matches: 6. The CDR3 runs to 14 residues. The chain's CDR3 is CASSSTGGAETQYF. The CDR3 nucleotides are TGTGCCAGTAGCTCGACAGGGGGCGCGGAGACCCAGTACTTC.